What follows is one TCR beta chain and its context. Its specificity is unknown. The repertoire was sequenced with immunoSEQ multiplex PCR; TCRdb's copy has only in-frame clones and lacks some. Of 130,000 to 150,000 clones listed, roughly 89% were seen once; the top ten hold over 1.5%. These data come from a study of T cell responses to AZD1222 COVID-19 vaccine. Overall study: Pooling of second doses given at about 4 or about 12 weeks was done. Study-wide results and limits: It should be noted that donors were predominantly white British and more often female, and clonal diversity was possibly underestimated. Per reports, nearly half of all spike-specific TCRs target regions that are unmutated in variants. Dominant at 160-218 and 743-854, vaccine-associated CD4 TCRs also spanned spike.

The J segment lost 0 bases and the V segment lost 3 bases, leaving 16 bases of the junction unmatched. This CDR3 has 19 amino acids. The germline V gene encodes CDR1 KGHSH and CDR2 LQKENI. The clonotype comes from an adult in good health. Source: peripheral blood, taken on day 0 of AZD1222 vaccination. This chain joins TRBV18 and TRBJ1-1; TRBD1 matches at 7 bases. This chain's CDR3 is CASSPFPPTGSNMNTEAFF. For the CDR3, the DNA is TGTGCCAGCTCACCCTTTCCTCCGACAGGGAGTAACATGAACACTGAAGCTTTCTTT.